The 22 T cell receptor beta chains reported below all come from one sample, sequenced in a study of T-cell memory formation after mild COVID-19 (dated by TCRdb to the early 2020s). The library was produced with 5' RACE. Sequencing instrument: Illumina NovaSeq 6000. In TCRdb, the public reads were trimmed at Q25 with fastp and aligned with MiXCR, with productive beta chains retained. Rows with a matching CDR3 protein are joined into one entry that keeps the most common DNA and genes. Across this sample there are 250,000 to 300,000 distinct CDR3 sequences, with approximately 19% seen only once. More than 20% of the sample goes to the ten largest clones. The source material was PBMCs or a T cell subset sorted from them (not recorded which). Receptor source: a man aged 18 to 35 who had mild COVID-19 (a few samples of this study predate the infection). The sample titles of this study are shuffled in the database, so cell type and time point are left out; the donor was told from shared clones.

The chain employs TRBV9 and TRBJ2-7; 9 nucleotides match TRBD1. This CDR3 contains 16 residues. V was clipped by 4 bases and J by 2 bases; unmatched bases: 10. CDR1 and CDR2 (germline): SGDLS, YYNGEE. CDR3 in amino acids: CASSPRQGGPPYEQYF. Here the CDR3 DNA reads TGTGCCAGCAGCCCTCGACAGGGGGGGCCCCCCTACGAGCAGTACTTC.

The gene calls are TRBV13 and TRBJ1-5; D is possibly TRBD1 (6 bases). V was clipped by 0 bases and J by 1 base, with 10 bases between them. Germline V gives CDR1 PRHDT, CDR2 FYEKMQ (reference sequence). This CDR3 region has 16 residues. The CDR3 protein is CASSLGTGLSNQPQHF. CDR3 bases: TGTGCCAGCAGCTTAGGGACAGGCCTGAGCAATCAGCCCCAGCATTTT.

This clonotype was found a few times. The chain employs TRBV7-9 and TRBJ2-2; D possibly corresponds to TRBD1 (6 bases). CDR3 length: 15 residues. The germline CDR1 and CDR2 sequences are SEHNR and FQNEAQ (reference sequence). Trimming left V 5 bases short and J 5 bases short, with 15 bases between. The CDR3 reads CASSPSSQGTGELFF. In nucleotides, the CDR3 is TGTGCCAGCAGCCCCTCGAGCCAGGGGACCGGGGAGCTGTTTTTT.

This chain uses TRBV7-2 with TRBJ2-2, with 8 bases aligning to TRBD1. CDR3 length equals 15 residues. V lost 6 bases, J lost 4 bases, and 7 bases stayed unmatched. Germline V gene data show CDR1 as SGHTA and CDR2 as FQGNSA. The CDR3 DNA reads as TGTGCCAGCAGTGTAAGACAGGGGACCACCGGGGAGCTGTTTTTT. Translated: CASSVRQGTTGELFF.

The V and J genes are TRBV7-2 and TRBJ1-1; possible D gene TRBD1, 5 bases. Germline loops: CDR1 SGHTA, CDR2 FQGNSA. The CDR3 has 15 amino acids. V was shortened by 2 bases and J by 3 bases, with 13 bases between the two germline ends. CDR3 bases: TGTGCCAGCAGCTTAATGGTAGGGGCGGACACTGAAGCTTTCTTT. Translation: CASSLMVGADTEAFF.

The V and J genes are TRBV20-1 and TRBJ2-5; possibly TRBD1 for D (6 bases). Trimming removed 1 base at V and 3 bases at J, with 9 bases between. The germline gives CDR1 DFQATT, CDR2 SNEGSKA (reference sequence). The CDR3 is 13 residues long. The CDR3 loop is CSARVGAEETQYF. The CDR3 region has the DNA TGCAGTGCTAGAGTGGGGGCAGAAGAGACCCAGTACTTC.

This chain links TRBV7-9 with TRBJ1-1, with a possible D match to TRBD1 (5 bases). The CDR3 contains 19 residues. Trimming removed 5 bases from V and 3 bases from J, with 28 bases in between. Looked up from germline, CDR1 is SEHNR and CDR2 is FQNEAQ (reference sequence). In nucleotides, the CDR3 is TGTGCCAGCAGCCCTAGAATCGGCCAGGGCAAAAAAGGATACACTGAAGCTTTCTTT. Protein product: CASSPRIGQGKKGYTEAFF.

The chain couples TRBV4-1 to TRBJ1-5, with D tentatively TRBD1 (5 bases). V was shortened by 3 bases and J by 2 bases, with 11 bases between the two germline ends. The CDR3 has 15 residues. Germline values: CDR1 MGHRA, CDR2 YSYEKL. The CDR3 nucleotides are TGCGCCAGCAGCCAGATCCAGGGTGGCAATCAGCCCCAGCATTTT. Translated, it gives CASSQIQGGNQPQHF.

The chain carries TRBV28 and TRBJ2-7, with 11 bases identical to TRBD2. The CDR3 spans 13 residues. V dropped 10 bases and J dropped 3; count of bases not matched to a gene: 5. The germline CDR1 and CDR2 sequences are MDHEN and SYDVKM. CDR3 nucleotide sequence: TGTGCCACCCTAGCGGGGGGCAGCTACGAGCAGTACTTC. Its translation is CATLAGGSYEQYF.

This clonotype was detected only a few times. The V and J genes are TRBV20-1 and TRBJ1-6; possibly TRBD1 for D (6 bases). V shed 6 bases and J shed 7 bases, with 13 bases lying between them. Germline V gene sequence: CDR1 DFQATT, CDR2 SNEGSKA (reference sequence). This CDR3 contains 13 residues. Here the CDR3 reads CSANRDWNSPLHF. The CDR3, as DNA: TGCAGTGCCAACAGGGATTGGAATTCACCCCTCCACTTT.

This chain uses TRBV5-8 with TRBJ2-5; D is ambiguous. The CDR3 is 13 residues long. The ends were cut back, 4 bases at V and 3 bases at J, with 10 bases in the middle. Per the germline V gene, CDR1 is SGHTS and CDR2 is YDEGEE. The CDR3 DNA sequence: TGTGCCAGCAGCACTGACCGAAAAGAGACCCAGTACTTC. It codes for CASSTDRKETQYF.

The rearrangement links TRBV6-6 to TRBJ1-6; no firm D call. Germline V gene sequence: CDR1 MNHNY, CDR2 SVGAGI (reference sequence). Trimming removed 2 bases at V and 8 bases at J, with 13 bases between. CDR3 length: 15 amino acids. The CDR3 protein is CASSYPRSGYSPLHF. Written as DNA, the CDR3 is TGTGCCAGCAGTTACCCCCGGTCCGGCTATTCACCCCTCCACTTT.

This clonotype was seen at least ten times. The chain couples TRBV7-6 to TRBJ2-2; maybe TRBD2 (6 bases). V gave up 3 bases and J gave up 7 bases, with 12 bases separating them. This CDR3 is built from 14 residues. Germline lookup yields CDR1 SGHVS and CDR2 FNYEAQ. CDR3 in DNA: TGTGCCAGCAGCTTGGGCGGGGCCGGCGGGGAGCTGTTTTTT. This translates into CASSLGGAGGELFF.

This chain connects TRBV20-1 to TRBJ2-5, with 9 bases fitting TRBD2. Germline lookup yields CDR1 DFQATT and CDR2 SNEGSKA (reference sequence). J gave up 5 bases and V 6 bases, and 10 bases lay outside the gene matches. The length of the CDR3 is 14 residues. The CDR3 sequence is CSAIGRGGRETQYF. In DNA form, the CDR3 reads TGCAGTGCCATCGGGCGGGGGGGCCGTGAGACCCAGTACTTC.

This clonotype has just a few counts. The rearrangement joins TRBV7-6 to TRBJ1-1, with TRBD1 identical over 12 bases. Germline CDR1 SGHVS, CDR2 FNYEAQ. Germline trimming cut 5 bases from V and 5 bases from J; bases unmatched to any gene: 9. The CDR3 extends over 16 amino acids. The CDR3, as DNA: TGTGCCAGCAGCCCCGGGACAGGGGGCGTTGGGACTGAAGCTTTCTTT. Translated: CASSPGTGGVGTEAFF.

This clonotype occurred a few times. The chain is built from TRBV25-1 and TRBJ2-3; TRBD2 agrees at 7 bases. V trimming: 2 bases; J trimming: 8 bases; junction bases outside the gene matches: 7. This CDR3 is built from 14 residues. Germline CDR1 and CDR2: MGHDK and SYGVNS. CDR3 in DNA: TGTGCCAGCAGTGAAGACGGGGGGAAGGGTACGCAGTATTTT. The encoded protein is CASSEDGGKGTQYF.

V is TRBV4-3 and J is TRBJ1-2; unclear D gene. CDR1 is LGHNA, CDR2 YSLEER, per germline. V was clipped by 0 bases and J by 8 bases, with 13 bases between them. The CDR3 spans 14 residues. CDR3 sequence reads: CASSQDPGSGGYTF. In nucleotides, the CDR3 is TGCGCCAGCAGCCAAGATCCGGGAAGTGGCGGCTACACCTTC.

This clonotype has more than one count but fewer than ten. V gene TRBV4-3 combines with J gene TRBJ2-2; 8 bases match TRBD1. Germline V gene data show CDR1 as LGHNA and CDR2 as YSLEER. J lost 8 bases, V lost 0 bases, and 11 bases had no gene match. The CDR3 is 17 amino acids. The CDR3 loop reads CASSQDWTGRGRGELFF. In nucleotides, the CDR3 is TGCGCCAGCAGCCAAGATTGGACCGGCAGGGGGCGAGGGGAGCTGTTTTTT.

This clonotype was observed many times. V and J are TRBV29-1 and TRBJ1-3; D not resolved. Germline CDR1 reads SQVTM; CDR2 reads ANQGSEA. This CDR3 is built from 11 residues. V was shortened by 4 bases and J by 3 bases, with 4 bases between the two germline ends. The CDR3 is CSVGRGNTIYF. DNA for the CDR3: TGCAGCGTTGGGCGTGGAAACACCATATATTTT.

This clonotype is a singleton in its sample. At one end, the junction sequence differs from germline, possibly due to a read error. This sequence joins TRBV15 and TRBJ1-4; D call uncertain. This CDR3 region has 15 residues. Germline CDR1 is LNHNV and CDR2 is YYDKDF (reference sequence). CDR3 protein: CATSREYATNEKLFF. DNA of the CDR3: TGTGCCACCAGCCGAGAGTATGCAACTAATGAAAAACTGTTTTTT.

V and J are TRBV7-2 and TRBJ2-3; 16 positions match TRBD2. The CDR3 has 14 amino acids. Germline values: CDR1 SGHTA, CDR2 FQGNSA. V shed 4 bases and J 11 bases; nucleotides not matched to a gene: 3. The chain's CDR3 is CASSSGTSGGVQYF. CDR3 coding DNA: TGTGCCAGCAGCTCCGGGACTAGCGGGGGGGTGCAGTATTTT.

The CDR3: CSARDRIRSGNTIYF. The CDR3 DNA sequence: TGCAGTGCTAGAGATCGGATACGCTCTGGAAACACCATATATTTT. The V call is TRBV20-1, the J call TRBJ1-3; D gene unclear. Trimming removed 0 bases from V and 0 bases from J, with 9 bases in between. This CDR3 comprises 15 residues. Per the germline V gene, CDR1 is DFQATT and CDR2 is SNEGSKA (reference sequence).